This record covers a single T cell receptor (beta chain). These data are taken from a study of blood T cell repertoires in COVID-19. Across the study: Specimens from acute and convalescent COVID-19 originated in the United States, Italy and Spain. PBMCs, B-cell-depleted T cells, or T cells provided the cDNA or gDNA that made up the material.

Authors' processing steps: Reference gene primer amplification in the assay estimated nucleated cell counts. Profiled with immunoSEQ multiplex PCR; TCRdb holds only in-frame clones, not every one. The V and J calls and the clone size are those of that table, but D and trimming were determined from the DNA. This sample has approximately 180,000 clones, with about 91% found just once. Researchers sorted participants into cohorts using their self-reported clinical history. The V gene's germline CDR1 is SGHDN and CDR2 FVKESK. With 1 base clipped from V and 0 bases from J, the junction kept 6 bases outside the gene matches. The CDR3 loop spans 16 amino acids.

This receptor was taken from a woman between 40 and 50 years old with acute COVID-19. V usage is TRBV14 and J usage is TRBJ2-7; 7 bases align to TRBD1. Sequenced input: PBMCs or T cells enriched from blood (not recorded which). CDR3 sequence reads: CASSQGTGLSSYEQYF. CDR3 nucleotide sequence: TGTGCCAGCAGCCAAGGGACAGGCCTGAGCTCCTACGAGCAGTACTTC.